This TCR beta chain is from a study of blood T cell repertoires in COVID-19. On the study more broadly: Acute-phase and convalescent COVID-19 samples originated in the United States, Italy and Spain. The analysed material was cDNA or gDNA that came from T cells, B-cell-depleted T cells, or PBMCs.

Trimming took 4 bases from V and 5 from J; bases not matched to a gene: 13. Germline CDR1 is SGHNT and CDR2 is YENEEA. This CDR3 contains 17 residues. In the original processing: Counts of nucleated cells, estimated from reference gene primer amplification, were obtained. TCRdb's copy holds only in-frame clones and misses some; the assay was immunoSEQ multiplex PCR. V, J and clone size derive from that table, while D and trimming were established from the DNA sequence. This repertoire shows roughly 250,000 clones, about 88% found once; its top ten account for under 2.5%. The sequence was obtained from a woman between 40 and 50 years old who had recovered from COVID-19. What was sequenced was peripheral blood. The chain links TRBV11-3 to TRBJ2-3, with 9 bases matching TRBD1. This CDR3 reads CASSWGTGINVVDTQYF. The DNA of the CDR3 is TGTGCCAGCAGCTGGGGGACAGGGATAAATGTCGTAGATACGCAGTATTTT.